This T cell receptor beta chain derives from a study of human T cells and chemical hapten exposure. The CDR3 loop spans 15 amino acids. With 4 bases clipped from V and 3 bases from J, the junction kept 4 bases outside the gene matches. Germline CDR1 is SGHAT and CDR2 is FQNNGV. Time point described: patch test 1, 2 weeks after DPC sensitization. Treatment indicated: therapeutic diphenylcyclopropenone sensitization with weekly scalp DPC. From the RACE reads, TCRdb called clonotypes with MiXCR, one entry per CDR3 protein. The table has about 69,000 distinct CDR3 sequences, around a third seen once. This TCR derives from a man aged 35 to 55 with alopecia areata. Some clones in this sample may be carry-over from other donors' samples. The sample consisted of whole blood, taken in connection with sensitization to the hapten diphenylcyclopropenone (DPC). The V and J genes are TRBV11-2 and TRBJ2-3; 10 nucleotides align to TRBD2. CDR3 sequence reads: CASSSIAGGTDTQYF. CDR3 DNA: TGTGCCAGCAGCTCCATAGCGGGAGGTACAGATACGCAGTATTTT.